The clone carrying this T cell receptor (beta chain) was detected only once. What it binds is unknown. This specimen comes from a study of blood T cells in healthy people across ages. Broader study findings: In long-lived donors, naive CD4+ cell counts and diversity exceeded those of aged donors.

The authors ran a second PCR of about 6 to 11 cycles using a sample-barcoded 5' primer and a J-beta primer mix. Each TCR beta cDNA got a 12-nucleotide random molecular identifier. TCRdb re-called the 5' RACE reads through MiXCR, storing one row per CDR3 protein. The profile shows approximately 700,000 distinct CDR3 sequences, 32% of them singletons. Healthy Caucasians from Russia aged 6 to 90 served as donors. A minimum of 7 million PBMCs was isolated per sample. V was clipped by 1 base and J by 3 bases, with 12 bases between them. CDR1 DFQATT and CDR2 SNEGSKA come from the germline V gene (reference sequence). The CDR3 length is 14 residues.

The sequencing sample was made of blood. The receptor comes from a woman of 80 years or more in good health. The rearrangement joins TRBV20-1 to TRBJ1-1, with D uncertain. The CDR3 sequence is CSARGGGRYTEAFF. The CDR3 coding sequence is TGCAGTGCTAGAGGGGGAGGGAGGTACACTGAAGCTTTCTTT.